Sequencing of this T cell receptor (beta chain) was carried out in a study of shared clonotypes between healthy human individuals. Turning to the study itself: The study enrolled a couple of women and three men aged 18 to 49.

Naive CD8 cells, CD45RO-negative and positively selected for CCR7, excluded terminally differentiated effector memory CD45RA+ cells. Donors had no recently reported acute infections or vaccinations and were HIV-negative. Profiled with immunoSEQ multiplex PCR; TCRdb holds only in-frame clones, not every one. The data show about 750,000 clones, with 90% to 95% seen just once and about 24% held by the top ten. V lost 0 bases, J lost 4 bases, and 17 bases lay in between. The CDR3 runs to 16 residues. Germline CDR1 SGHTS, CDR2 YDEGEE. The J gene is TRBJ2-7, the V gene TRBV5-8; perhaps TRBD2 as D (6 bases). The receptor was derived from a man aged 25 to 40 in good health. The sequencing sample was made of naive CD8+ T cells sorted from blood. The CDR3 loop reads CASSLVGAAGGYEQYF. The CDR3 nucleotides are TGTGCCAGCAGCTTGGTTGGGGCAGCCGGGGGTTACGAGCAGTACTTC.